The TCR beta chain under discussion was sequenced for a study of blood T cell repertoires in COVID-19. About the study: The United States, Italy and Spain provided the acute and convalescent COVID-19 samples.

Seattle participants joined during active infection and were tracked over time. Some clones are missing from TCRdb's copy, which holds only in-frame ones; the method was immunoSEQ multiplex PCR. The sample consists of a few hundred thousand clones, around 85% of them appearing once. Germline loops: CDR1 MDHEN, CDR2 SYDVKM. The V end was cut by 2 bases, the J end by 7 bases, with 11 bases between. This CDR3 is built from 13 residues. This chain connects TRBV28 to TRBJ1-1, with a tentative D call TRBD1 (5 bases). Material: peripheral blood. This sequence originates from a human donor with COVID-19, enrolled during active disease. The donor label of this sample is uncertain. CDR3 region: CASSLPRGIEAFF. Written as DNA, the CDR3 is TGTGCCAGCAGTTTACCCCGGGGGATTGAAGCTTTCTTT.